These 30 T cell receptor beta chains came from one sample sequenced in a study of T cells in Graves' hyperthyroidism and ophthalmopathy. Template material for amplifying TCR beta CDR3 regions consisted of RNA transcripts. The HTBI primer set served for first-round RT-PCR of the TCR CDR3. Each CDR3 protein is one row after TCRdb ran MiXCR on the multiplex PCR reads. The repertoire holds about 560,000 distinct CDR3 sequences, 40% to 55% seen once, with about 8.2% in the top ten. Sequenced: peripheral blood or thyroid tissue (not recorded which). These receptors originate from a woman aged 18-30 years with Graves' hyperthyroidism.

The chain carries TRBV19 and TRBJ1-5; D call uncertain. This CDR3 spans 15 amino acids. Trimming pared 1 base from V and 0 bases from J, leaving 7 bases between. Germline loops: CDR1 LNHDA, CDR2 SQIVND (reference sequence). CDR3 sequence: CASSIVWNSNQPQHF. CDR3 nucleotides: TGTGCCAGTAGTATAGTCTGGAATAGCAATCAGCCCCAGCATTTT. The complete variable domain, with remaining parts taken from reference TRBV19 and TRBJ1-5, reads DGGITQSPKYLFRKEGQNVTLSCEQNLNHDAMYWYRQDPGQGLRLIYYSQIVNDFQKGDIAEGYSVSREKKESFPLTVTSAQKNPTAFYLCASSIVWNSNQPQHFGDGTRLSIL.

The chain recombines TRBV7-6 with TRBJ1-3; unclear D gene. The length of the CDR3 is 14 residues. With 0 bases removed from V and 7 bases from J, the gap between germline ends came to 10 bases. The germline CDR1 and CDR2 sequences are SGHVS and FNYEAQ. CDR3 sequence reads: CASSLAPDLNTIYF. Written as DNA, the CDR3 is TGTGCCAGCAGCTTAGCGCCGGACTTGAACACCATATATTTT.

Notes on this clonotype: The CDR3 carries no conserved terminal phenylalanine or tryptophan, so it likely arises from a read error. The DNA is left out, because the CDR3 cannot be placed on it with certainty; the CDR3 is given as TCRdb lists it. The gene calls are TRBV7-9 and TRBJ1-3; the listed D gene, TRBD1, was not tested against the DNA. Germline lookup yields CDR1 SEHNR and CDR2 FQNEAQ (reference sequence). Inclusive of both ends, the CDR3 amounts to 11 amino acids. CDR3 in amino acids: CASSLEGTGGP.

This chain links TRBV6-1 with TRBJ1-3; D is undetermined. The ends were cut back, 2 bases at V and 0 bases at J, with 8 bases in the middle. The CDR3 runs 15 residues. CDR1 and CDR2 from the germline V gene are MNHNS and SASEGT. In nucleotides, the CDR3 is TGTGCCAGCAGTGAACAGGCAAGCTCTGGAAACACCATATATTTT. Its protein is CASSEQASSGNTIYF.

At least ten counts were recorded for this clonotype. This chain joins TRBV9 and TRBJ1-1; D is unclear. Trimming left V 1 base short and J 0 bases short, with 4 bases between. The CDR3 spans 13 residues. Germline lookup yields CDR1 SGDLS and CDR2 YYNGEE. Here the CDR3 DNA reads TGTGCCAGCAGCGTATCAGTGAACACTGAAGCTTTCTTT. Its translation is CASSVSVNTEAFF.

The chain links TRBV24-1 to TRBJ2-7; D not certain. The CDR3 length is 12 residues. Germline V gives CDR1 KGHDR, CDR2 SFDVKD. V dropped 4 bases and J dropped 9 bases, with 12 bases sitting between them. CDR3 sequence reads: CATSDSWTGQYF. In DNA, the CDR3 is TGTGCCACCAGTGACTCATGGACGGGGCAGTACTTC.

The table lists this clonotype with a few counts. The chain joins TRBV7-2 to TRBJ1-1, with D possibly TRBD1 on 6 matching bases. Looked up from germline, CDR1 is SGHTA and CDR2 is FQGNSA. V was shortened by 2 bases and J by 10 bases, with 14 bases between the two germline ends. This CDR3 spans 13 amino acids. CDR3 sequence (DNA): TGTGCCAGCAGCTTATTTTCAGGGGACGGAGCTTTCTTT. Translating gives CASSLFSGDGAFF. Drawing the rest from reference TRBV7-2 and TRBJ1-1, the complete variable domain is GAGVSQSPSNKVTEKGKDVELRCDPISGHTALYWYRQSLGQGLEFLIYFQGNSAPDKSGLPSDRFSAERTGGSVSTLTIQRTQQEDSAVYLCASSLFSGDGAFFGQGTRLTVV.

This clonotype was recorded once. The chain combines TRBV7-8 with TRBJ2-7, with 11 bases matching TRBD2. The CDR3 covers 14 residues. The J segment lost 7 bases and the V segment lost 4 bases, leaving 6 bases of the junction unmatched. The germline V gene encodes CDR1 SGHVS and CDR2 FQNEAQ. CDR3 protein: CASSWASGGTEQYF. The CDR3 region has the DNA TGTGCCAGCAGCTGGGCTAGCGGGGGGACGGAGCAGTACTTC.

On this clonotype: Since a much larger clone is just one base distant, this may be a read error. This chain links TRBV15 with TRBJ1-4; D is uncertain. This CDR3 is 15 amino acids long. In germline, CDR1 is LNHNV, CDR2 YYDKDF (reference sequence). Trimming took 5 bases from V and 6 from J, leaving 16 bases between them. The CDR3 is CATSVSLRRYEKLFF. DNA for the CDR3: TGTGCCACCAGCGTCAGCCTGCGGAGGTATGAAAAACTGTTTTTT.

This clonotype came up a few times. Its ends do not fully match the called genes, so a read error is possible. The chain has TRBV7-9 and TRBJ1-1; TRBD1 matches at 8 bases. Germline CDR1 is SEHNR and CDR2 is FQNEAQ (reference sequence). The CDR3 contains 14 residues. The CDR3 loop is CASSHQGQGTEAFF. The CDR3 nucleotides are TGCGCCAGCAGCCATCAAGGACAGGGCACTGAAGCTTTCTTT.

The genes are TRBV7-3 and TRBJ2-7, with 12 nucleotides matching TRBD2. Trimming at V came to 5 bases and at J to 3 bases, leaving 5 bases not matched to a gene. The CDR3 has 15 residues. Germline-derived CDR1 and CDR2 are SGHTA and FQGTGA. The CDR3: CASSGRTSGDYEQYF. The CDR3 DNA sequence: TGTGCCAGCAGCGGCCGGACTAGCGGGGACTACGAGCAGTACTTC.

This clonotype was counted once. The V call is TRBV10-3, the J call TRBJ2-7, with 7 bases that match TRBD2. In germline, CDR1 is ENHRY, CDR2 SYGVKD. The CDR3 contains 12 residues. Trimming cost V 10 bases and J 8 bases; bases outside gene matches: 11. CDR3 bases: TGTGCCACCGAGGAACTAGCGTTCAAGCAGTACTTC. Translation: CATEELAFKQYF.

This chain joins TRBV15 and TRBJ2-2; D not certain. CDR1 is LNHNV, CDR2 YYDKDF, per germline (reference sequence). The CDR3 contains 14 residues. Trimming cost V 0 bases and J 3 bases, with 5 bases left between them. CDR3 amino acids: CATSRDRDTGELFF. CDR3 DNA sequence: TGTGCCACCAGCAGAGATCGTGACACCGGGGAGCTGTTTTTT.

At least ten counts were recorded for this clonotype. This chain links TRBV7-9 with TRBJ2-7; 9 nucleotides match TRBD1. Trimming removed 1 base from V and 2 bases from J; junction bases left unmatched: 6. This CDR3 comprises 16 residues. The germline V gene has CDR1 SEHNR and CDR2 FQNEAQ (reference sequence). The CDR3 loop is CASSLGGQGNTYEQYF. In DNA form, the CDR3 reads TGTGCCAGCAGCTTAGGGGGACAGGGCAACACCTACGAGCAGTACTTC.

In its sample, this clonotype was seen once. Germline is not matched at one junction end, which may reflect a read error. The chain recombines TRBV20-1 with TRBJ2-7; 7 bases are a match to TRBD2. Germline-derived CDR1 and CDR2 are DFQATT and SNEGSKA (reference sequence). The CDR3 length is 14 residues. CDR3 residues: CGARDGAGASEQYF. CDR3 DNA: TGCGGTGCTAGAGATGGTGCGGGAGCCTCCGAGCAGTACTTC.

The V gene is TRBV2, the J gene TRBJ2-3, with 8 bases lining up with TRBD2. This CDR3 contains 15 residues. After removal of 7 bases from V and 2 bases from J, the junction contained 8 bases not matched to a gene. From germline, CDR1 is SNHLY and CDR2 FYNNEI. The CDR3: CASNRLAPNTDTQYF. Written as DNA, the CDR3 is TGTGCCAGCAACCGACTAGCGCCCAACACAGATACGCAGTATTTT. The full variable domain, with the rest looked up from reference TRBV2 and TRBJ2-3, is EPEVTQTPSHQVTQMGQEVILRCVPISNHLYFYWYRQILGQKVEFLVSFYNNEISEKSEIFDDQFSVERPDGSNFTLKIRSTKLEDSAMYFCASNRLAPNTDTQYFGPGTRLTVL.

This chain joins TRBV5-1 and TRBJ2-5; D unclear. Trimming removed 4 bases at V and 2 bases at J, with 12 bases between. The germline CDR1 and CDR2 sequences are SGHRS and YFSETQ. The CDR3 loop spans 14 amino acids. The CDR3 DNA is TGCGCCAGCAGCCAAGATATAGTTCAAGAGACCCAGTACTTC. Amino acid sequence: CASSQDIVQETQYF.

The chain links TRBV2 to TRBJ1-5; D possibly corresponds to TRBD1 (5 bases). The CDR3 totals 13 residues. V was cut by 6 bases and J by 8 bases, with 14 bases left in between. The germline V gene encodes CDR1 SNHLY and CDR2 FYNNEI. CDR3 loop: CASRLERGEPQHF. DNA for the CDR3: TGTGCCAGCAGGTTAGAACGGGGGGAGCCCCAGCATTTT. Full variable domain (rest looked up from reference TRBV2 and TRBJ1-5): EPEVTQTPSHQVTQMGQEVILRCVPISNHLYFYWYRQILGQKVEFLVSFYNNEISEKSEIFDDQFSVERPDGSNFTLKIRSTKLEDSAMYFCASRLERGEPQHFGDGTRLSIL.

J is TRBJ1-2 and V is TRBV2, with 7 bases matching TRBD1. J lost 7 bases, V lost 6 bases, and 14 bases had no gene match. Germline loops: CDR1 SNHLY, CDR2 FYNNEI. This CDR3 has 15 amino acids. The CDR3 region has the DNA TGTGCCAGCAGCCCCGGGAATACAGGGGACCGTGGCTACACCTTC. It is translated as CASSPGNTGDRGYTF.

This clonotype was picked up one time. This chain uses TRBV20-1 with TRBJ2-6; D is undetermined. V was trimmed by 0 bases and J by 2 bases, leaving 5 bases between them. CDR3 length: 14 residues. Germline lookup yields CDR1 DFQATT and CDR2 SNEGSKA (reference sequence). CDR3 protein: CSARDSPGANVLTF. The CDR3 DNA reads TGCAGTGCTAGAGATAGCCCTGGGGCCAACGTCCTGACTTTC.

This rearrangement joins TRBV10-2 to TRBJ2-5; TRBD2 matches at 7 bases. In germline, CDR1 is WSHSY, CDR2 SAAADI. The junction had 3 bases not matched to a gene; V was cut back by 2 bases and J by 0 bases. The CDR3 is 15 amino acids. The CDR3, as DNA: TGCGCCAGCAGTGAGCCAGCGGGGAACCAAGAGACCCAGTACTTC. Amino acid sequence: CASSEPAGNQETQYF.

The CDR3 sequence is CASSWGSTEAFF. The CDR3 DNA reads TGTGCCAGCAGCTGGGGGAGCACTGAAGCTTTCTTT. This chain joins TRBV2 and TRBJ1-1; D may be TRBD1 (5 bases). CDR3 length: 12 amino acids. Germline CDR1 reads SNHLY; CDR2 reads FYNNEI. V dropped 6 bases and J dropped 4 bases, with 9 bases sitting between them.

The rearrangement joins TRBV29-1 to TRBJ1-5, with 8 bases matching TRBD1. Germline-derived CDR1 and CDR2 are SQVTM and ANQGSEA. CDR3 length equals 18 residues. DNA for the CDR3: TGCAGTGCGCACTTCCGGACAGGGAAAGGGGTAAGCAATCAGCCCCAGCATTTT. Translating gives CSAHFRTGKGVSNQPQHF.

In its sample, this clonotype was seen many times. The chain recombines TRBV7-8 with TRBJ2-5, with D possibly called TRBD1 or TRBD2 (6 bases each). Germline lookup yields CDR1 SGHVS and CDR2 FQNEAQ. This CDR3 comprises 14 residues. Trimming removed 2 bases at V and 4 bases at J, with 11 bases between. Here the CDR3 DNA reads TGTGCCAGCAGCTTAAGGAGGGGGAGAGAGACCCAGTACTTC. This codes for CASSLRRGRETQYF.

With respect to this clonotype: Its ends do not fully match the called genes, so a read error is possible. The rearrangement uses TRBV7-8 and TRBJ1-4; D not certain. Germline values: CDR1 SGHVS, CDR2 FQNEAQ. This CDR3 is built from 14 residues. The CDR3 nucleotides are TGCGCCAGCAGCCAAGAGAGGGTTGGGGAAAAACTGTTTTTT. Its protein is CASSQERVGEKLFF.

The table lists this clonotype with a few counts. The chain recombines TRBV29-1 with TRBJ1-1, with D possibly TRBD1 on 5 matching bases. The CDR3 covers 11 residues. Germline CDR1 SQVTM, CDR2 ANQGSEA. V lost 7 bases to trimming and J lost 5 bases, with 11 bases between them. As DNA, the CDR3 is TGCAGCGGTGGGGGGTGGACTGAAGCTTTCTTT. Residues: CSGGGWTEAFF.

The V call is TRBV7-8, the J call TRBJ1-2; 7 positions match TRBD1. The V gene end was trimmed by 1 base and the J gene end by 5 bases; junction bases not matched to a gene: 7. The length of the CDR3 is 15 residues. Per germline, CDR1 SGHVS and CDR2 FQNEAQ. For the CDR3, the DNA is TGTGCCAGCAGCTTAGATTACAGGGGCATGTATGGCTACACCTTC. It is translated as CASSLDYRGMYGYTF. Full variable domain (outside the CDR3, taken from reference TRBV7-8 and TRBJ1-2): GAGVSQSPRYKVAKRGQDVALRCDPISGHVSLFWYQQALGQGPEFLTYFQNEAQLDKSGLPSDRFFAERPEGSVSTLKIQRTQQEDSAVYLCASSLDYRGMYGYTFGSGTRLTVV.

This clonotype was counted between two and nine times. The V call is TRBV7-9, the J call TRBJ1-5, with D possibly matching TRBD1 (6 bases). Trimming left V 3 bases short and J 4 bases short, with 13 bases between. The germline gives CDR1 SEHNR, CDR2 FQNEAQ (reference sequence). The CDR3 is 15 amino acids. The CDR3 DNA follows: TGTGCCAGCAGCTTTGGGGGGGCAAGGAATCAGCCCCAGCATTTT. Translating it yields CASSFGGARNQPQHF.

V gene TRBV19 combines with J gene TRBJ1-3; 7 positions match TRBD1. Trimming cost V 5 bases and J 3 bases; bases outside gene matches: 13. CDR1 LNHDA and CDR2 SQIVND come from the germline V gene (reference sequence). This CDR3 contains 17 residues. The CDR3 DNA reads as TGTGCCAGTAGTTCGCCGGAGGGGGCCCGGAGTGGAAACACCATATATTTT. Its protein product is CASSSPEGARSGNTIYF.

The rearrangement uses TRBV2 and TRBJ1-4; 7 positions agree with TRBD1. Unmatched junction bases numbered 11, after V lost 4 bases and J lost 3 bases. CDR3 size: 17 residues. Germline V CDR1 and CDR2: SNHLY, FYNNEI. For the CDR3, the DNA is TGTGCCAGCAGTGGACAGGGAGGGGATTCGCCTAATGAAAAACTGTTTTTT. Translation gives CASSGQGGDSPNEKLFF. The full variable domain, in which reference TRBV2 and TRBJ1-4 provide the parts outside the CDR3, is EPEVTQTPSHQVTQMGQEVILRCVPISNHLYFYWYRQILGQKVEFLVSFYNNEISEKSEIFDDQFSVERPDGSNFTLKIRSTKLEDSAMYFCASSGQGGDSPNEKLFFGSGTQLSVL.